Listed below are T cell receptor beta chains from one sample, sequenced in a study of blood T cell repertoires in COVID-19. Only in-frame clones appear in the TCRdb table, and some are missing; sequencing was by immunoSEQ multiplex PCR. This sample carries 68,000 or so clones, around 84% of them seen once, and the ten largest clones take over 4%. The material sequenced was peripheral blood. Receptors were obtained from a man aged 50-60 years with acute or convalescent COVID-19. The CDR3 runs from the conserved cysteine through the conserved F or W. Fields, in order: CDR3 DNA, CDR3 protein, clone size, V gene, D gene, J gene. D genes are given only for firm matches. Size tells how often a clone was seen (once, few, many) or the class of an expanded clone, and some rows leave it out.

TGCGCCAGCAGCAGCGCTGAAGGACGGGACTACGAGCAGTACTTC,CASSSAEGRDYEQYF,few,TRBV5-1,-,TRBJ2-7
TGTGCCAGTAGAATCACAGGCGCCAATCAGCCCCAGCATTTT,CASRITGANQPQHF,-,TRBV19,-,TRBJ1-5
TGTGCCAGCAGCTTAGGGTCGCCGCGGGGGAGCACAGATACGCAGTATTTT,CASSLGSPRGSTDTQYF,-,TRBV7-9,TRBD2,TRBJ2-3
TGTGCCAGCAGCCAAGCAGGGGGTAACTATGGCTACACCTTC,CASSQAGGNYGYTF,few,TRBV16,TRBD1,TRBJ1-2
TGCAGTGTCGCAGGGGGCTCGGAAGCTTTCTTT,CSVAGGSEAFF,-,TRBV20-1,TRBD1,TRBJ1-1
TGTGCCAGCAGTTATACAGGGGATTCACCCCTCCACTTT,CASSYTGDSPLHF,-,TRBV6-5,TRBD1,TRBJ1-6
TGTGCCAGCAGTTTAATTTCAGGGCCTGAAGCTTTCTTT,CASSLISGPEAFF,-,TRBV28,-,TRBJ1-1
TGTGCCAGCATCCTCTTTAGCGGGGGAGAGACCCAGTACTTC,CASILFSGGETQYF,-,TRBV7-9,TRBD2,TRBJ2-5
TGTGCCACCAGCTACTCCCGGGGCAGACAGGACGAGCAGTACTTC,CATSYSRGRQDEQYF,-,TRBV15,-,TRBJ2-7
TGTGCCAGCTCACCTTCAGGGGGCAGGCAGCCCCAGCATTTT,CASSPSGGRQPQHF,-,TRBV18,TRBD1,TRBJ1-5
TGTGCCAGCAGTGATCCGACAGGGGCTTTCTTT,CASSDPTGAFF,-,TRBV25-1,TRBD1,TRBJ1-1
TGTGCCAGCAGCTGTCCTAAGTGGGGGGAGAGCAATCAGCCCCAGCATTTT,CASSCPKWGESNQPQHF,-,TRBV5-4,-,TRBJ1-5
TGCAGTGCTAGTCCCAGCGGGGGGGACAATGAGCAGTTCTTC,CSASPSGGDNEQFF,-,TRBV20-1,TRBD2,TRBJ2-1
TGTGCCAGCAGCCAAGATTTCACAGGGTTATCCGAGCAGTACTTC,CASSQDFTGLSEQYF,-,TRBV3-1/TRBV3-2,-,TRBJ2-7
TGTGCCAGCTCACCGACTCCGGCGAATCAGCCCCAGCATTTT,CASSPTPANQPQHF,-,TRBV18,-,TRBJ1-5
TGTGCTAGTGGTTTGCCCATGGGACAGGGGGCACATAGCAATCAGCCCCAGCATTTT,CASGLPMGQGAHSNQPQHF,-,TRBV12-5,TRBD1,TRBJ1-5
TGCAGTGCGCGACAGGACTACGAGCAGTACTTC,CSARQDYEQYF,once,TRBV20-1,-,TRBJ2-7
TGTGCCACCCGAAAGACAGGGGCAAACACTGAAGCTTTCTTT,CATRKTGANTEAFF,-,TRBV24-1,TRBD1,TRBJ1-1
TGTGCCTGGAGTTCTAGAGGAAATTCACCCCTCCACTTT,CAWSSRGNSPLHF,-,TRBV30,-,TRBJ1-6
TGTGCCAGCAGTCACTATAGCGGGGGTACCTACAATGAGCAGTTCTTC,CASSHYSGGTYNEQFF,few,TRBV2,TRBD2,TRBJ2-1
TGTGCCAGCTCACCGGCCGTGGCGAACACTGAAGCTTTCTTT,CASSPAVANTEAFF,-,TRBV18,-,TRBJ1-1
TGTGCCAGCGGGACAGGGTTCTATGGCTACACCTTC,CASGTGFYGYTF,-,TRBV6-5,TRBD1,TRBJ1-2
TGTGCCAGCAGTGTGCAGGGGCTGAACACTGAAGCTTTCTTT,CASSVQGLNTEAFF,few,TRBV2,-,TRBJ1-1
TGTGCCAGCAGCCGACTAGCAGGTTACAATGAGCAGTTCTTC,CASSRLAGYNEQFF,-,TRBV7-9,TRBD2,TRBJ2-1
TGTGCCAGCAGCTTGGAAGGGGGCATCCACGAGCAGTACTTC,CASSLEGGIHEQYF,once,TRBV5-8,TRBD1,TRBJ2-7
TGTGCCAGCAGTTACTCTTTGACAGGGATGAATTCACCCCTCCACTTT,CASSYSLTGMNSPLHF,-,TRBV6-5,TRBD1,TRBJ1-6
TGTGCCAGCAGCCGAGGCAGGGGTAGTGGCTACACCTTC,CASSRGRGSGYTF,-,TRBV14,-,TRBJ1-2
TGTGCCAGCAGCCCTCCCCGGGCTGGGGCCAACGTCCTGACTTTC,CASSPPRAGANVLTF,-,TRBV7-9,-,TRBJ2-6
TGTGCCAGCAGCCAAGATGACAACTCGGACTATGGCTACACCTTC,CASSQDDNSDYGYTF,few,TRBV3-1/TRBV3-2,-,TRBJ1-2
TGTGCCAGCAGTCATGGACAGACGAACACTGAAGCTTTCTTT,CASSHGQTNTEAFF,-,TRBV11-3,-,TRBJ1-1
TGTGCCAGCTCACAAACCGGGGAGAGCCATCAGCCCCAGCATTTT,CASSQTGESHQPQHF,-,TRBV18,-,TRBJ1-5
TGTGCCAGCAGTTTTCAGGGGGTACGGACTGAAGCTTTCTTT,CASSFQGVRTEAFF,-,TRBV28,TRBD1,TRBJ1-1
TGTGCCAGCAGCCGGGACAGGGGGACTGAAGCTTTCTTT,CASSRDRGTEAFF,-,TRBV11-2,TRBD1,TRBJ1-1
TGCAGTGCTAGTCCCAGCGGGAGGGCCTTTCACAATGAGCAGTTCTTC,CSASPSGRAFHNEQFF,-,TRBV20-1,TRBD2,TRBJ2-1
TGTGCATCGGCACCCGGGAGGGCCATGAATGAGCAGTTCTTC,CASAPGRAMNEQFF,-,TRBV10-3,TRBD2,TRBJ2-1
TGCGCCAGCAGCCCCGGGACTAGCGAGGGTGAGACCCAGTACTTC,CASSPGTSEGETQYF,-,TRBV5-1,TRBD2,TRBJ2-5
TGTGCCAGCAGCTTCGGAGGGGCAGCTAATGAAAAACTGTTTTTT,CASSFGGAANEKLFF,-,TRBV7-9,-,TRBJ1-4
TGTGCCAGCAGTCTTGGGGGGGGAATGTCCTACAATGAGCAGTTCTTC,CASSLGGGMSYNEQFF,-,TRBV28,TRBD2,TRBJ2-1
TGCGCCAGCAGTGGGCGGGGACAGACAGAAGGTTATGGCTACACCTTC,CASSGRGQTEGYGYTF,-,TRBV10-2,TRBD1,TRBJ1-2
TGTGCCAGCAGCATACTAGCGGGAGCGGCAGATACGCAGTATTTT,CASSILAGAADTQYF,-,TRBV3-1/TRBV3-2,TRBD2,TRBJ2-3
TGTGCCAGCAGCTTACATAGCGGGAGCTCCTACGAGCAGTACTTC,CASSLHSGSSYEQYF,-,TRBV11-2,TRBD2,TRBJ2-7
TGCGCCAGCAGCCAAGATGAGCTATTACCCCAGCATTTT,CASSQDELLPQHF,-,TRBV4-1,-,TRBJ1-5
TGTGCCAGTAGTATGCGGACTAGCAGGTACGAGCAGTACTTC,CASSMRTSRYEQYF,-,TRBV19,TRBD2,TRBJ2-7
TGTGCCAGCAGCCCCAGGGGTATGCCATACAATGAGCAGTTCTTC,CASSPRGMPYNEQFF,-,TRBV14,-,TRBJ2-1
TGTGCCAGCAGCGGGGGACAGTGGGTGGGGAGCAATCAGCCCCAGCATTTT,CASSGGQWVGSNQPQHF,-,TRBV5-5,TRBD1,TRBJ1-5
TGTGCCAGCAGTCCATATGACAGGGGGCAGGGAGAGACCCAGTACTTC,CASSPYDRGQGETQYF,-,TRBV11-3,TRBD1,TRBJ2-5
TGTGTGACAGGGTTCAATCAGCCCCAGCATTTT,CVTGFNQPQHF,-,TRBV27,TRBD1,TRBJ1-5
TGTGCCTGGAGTGTGGGGGGTGGGGGAAGGGACTATGGCTACACCTTC,CAWSVGGGGRDYGYTF,-,TRBV30,-,TRBJ1-2
TGTGCCACCAGCAGAGGAGGTAATGAGCAGTTCTTC,CATSRGGNEQFF,-,TRBV15,-,TRBJ2-1
TGCGCCAGCAGCTTGGCTGGAGATGGCAATCAGCCCCAGCATTTT,CASSLAGDGNQPQHF,-,TRBV5-1,-,TRBJ1-5
TGTGCCAGTAGTCCCCACGGCCGGAGCTCCTACAATGAGCAGTTCTTC,CASSPHGRSSYNEQFF,-,TRBV19,-,TRBJ2-1
TGTGCCAGCAGTTTAAGTCACGCGGAGACCCAGTACTTC,CASSLSHAETQYF,-,TRBV12-3/TRBV12-4,-,TRBJ2-5
TGTGCCAGCAGACCTCCCGGGACAGGGTTATGCGAGCAGTACTTC,CASRPPGTGLCEQYF,-,TRBV6-4,TRBD1,TRBJ2-7